This T cell receptor (beta chain) derives from a study of CD8 T cells in ankylosing spondylitis. CDR1 is LNHNV and CDR2 is YYDKDF in the germline V gene (reference sequence). The CDR3 sequence is 14 residues long. The ends were cut back, 4 bases at V and 4 bases at J, with 12 bases in the middle. A remark on this clonotype: What it binds is not known. A much larger clonotype is one base distant, so this may be a read error.

Findings and limits, study-wide: In ankylosing spondylitis patients, matched synovial fluid reportedly showed significant enrichment of disease-linked clones.

MiXCR, run by TCRdb on the 5' RACE reads, gives a single entry per CDR3 protein. This repertoire shows about 120,000 distinct CDR3 sequences, approximately 15% found once; its top ten account for about 2.7%. The sample taken for sequencing was blood, either unsorted or a sorted T cell fraction (not recorded which). This receptor was identified in a female donor with ankylosing spondylitis or in good health (not recorded which). This chain joins TRBV15 and TRBJ2-3, with D perhaps TRBD1 (5 bases). This CDR3 is CATSKSRAPDTQYF. DNA for the CDR3: TGTGCCACCAGCAAAAGCAGGGCCCCAGATACGCAGTATTTT. Combining the CDR3 with reference TRBV15 and TRBJ2-3 gives the whole variable domain DAMVIQNPRYQVTQFGKPVTLSCSQTLNHNVMYWYQQKSSQAPKLLFHYYDKDFNNEADTPDNFQSRRPNTSFCFLDIRSPGLGDTAMYLCATSKSRAPDTQYFGPGTRLTVL.